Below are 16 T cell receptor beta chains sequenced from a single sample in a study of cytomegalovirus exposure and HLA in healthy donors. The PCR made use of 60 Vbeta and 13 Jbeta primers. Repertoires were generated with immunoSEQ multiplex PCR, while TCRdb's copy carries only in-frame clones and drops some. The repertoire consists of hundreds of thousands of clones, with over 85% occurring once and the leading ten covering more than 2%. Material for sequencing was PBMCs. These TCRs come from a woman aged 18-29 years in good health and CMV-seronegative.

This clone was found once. This CDR3 reads CASSFRTANVLTF. CDR3 nucleotides: TGTGCCAGCAGTTTTAGAACGGCCAACGTCCTGACTTTC. The chain recombines TRBV25-1 with TRBJ2-6; D is uncertain. V was shortened by 5 bases and J by 6 bases, with 8 bases between the two germline ends. Germline V gene data show CDR1 as MGHDK and CDR2 as SYGVNS. The CDR3 runs 13 residues. Drawing the rest from reference TRBV25-1 and TRBJ2-6, the complete variable domain is EADIYQTPRYLVIGTGKKITLECSQTMGHDKMYWYQQDPGMELHLIHYSYGVNSTEKGDLSSESTVSRIRTEHFPLTLESARPSHTSQYLCASSFRTANVLTFGAGSRLTVL.

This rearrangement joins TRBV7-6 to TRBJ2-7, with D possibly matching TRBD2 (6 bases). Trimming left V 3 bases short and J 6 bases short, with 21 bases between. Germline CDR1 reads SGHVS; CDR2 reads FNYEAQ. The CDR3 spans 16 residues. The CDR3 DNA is TGTGCCAGCAGCTTTACGGAGGGGAGCACCGTGGCCGAGCAGTACTTC. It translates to CASSFTEGSTVAEQYF.

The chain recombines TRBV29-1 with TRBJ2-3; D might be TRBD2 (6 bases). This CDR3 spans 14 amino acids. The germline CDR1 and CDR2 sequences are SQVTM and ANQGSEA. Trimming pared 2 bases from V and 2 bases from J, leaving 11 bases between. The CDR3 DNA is TGCAGCGTTGAATCGGAGGGAGTCACAGATACGCAGTATTTT. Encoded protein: CSVESEGVTDTQYF.

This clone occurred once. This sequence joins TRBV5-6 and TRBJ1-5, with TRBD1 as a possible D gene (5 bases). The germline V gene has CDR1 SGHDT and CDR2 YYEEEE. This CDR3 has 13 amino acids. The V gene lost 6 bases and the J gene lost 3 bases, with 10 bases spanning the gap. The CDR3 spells CASTLGDNQPQHF. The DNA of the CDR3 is TGTGCCAGCACTCTAGGGGACAATCAGCCCCAGCATTTT.

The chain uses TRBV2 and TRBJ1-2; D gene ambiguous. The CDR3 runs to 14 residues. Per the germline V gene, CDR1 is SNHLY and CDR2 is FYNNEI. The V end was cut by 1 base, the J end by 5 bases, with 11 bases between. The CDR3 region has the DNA TGTGCCAGCAGTGAAGGCGTAGTCTCTTATGGCTACACCTTC. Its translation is CASSEGVVSYGYTF.

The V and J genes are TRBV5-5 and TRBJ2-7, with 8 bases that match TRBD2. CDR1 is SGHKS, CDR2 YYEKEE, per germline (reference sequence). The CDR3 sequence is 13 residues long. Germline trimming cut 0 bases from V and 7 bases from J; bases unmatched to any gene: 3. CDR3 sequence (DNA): TGTGCCAGCAGCTTGGCGGGGGGGCTTGAGCAGTACTTC. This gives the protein CASSLAGGLEQYF.

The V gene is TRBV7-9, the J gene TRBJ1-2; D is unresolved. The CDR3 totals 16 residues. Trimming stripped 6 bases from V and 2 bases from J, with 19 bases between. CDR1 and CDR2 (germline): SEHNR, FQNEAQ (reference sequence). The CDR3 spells CASSPPPKTMNYGYTF. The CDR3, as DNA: TGTGCCAGCAGTCCCCCACCAAAAACAATGAACTATGGCTACACCTTC. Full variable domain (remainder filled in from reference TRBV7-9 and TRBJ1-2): DTGVSQNPRHKITKRGQNVTFRCDPISEHNRLYWYRQTLGQGPEFLTYFQNEAQLEKSRLLSDRFSAERPKGSFSTLEIQRTEQGDSAMYLCASSPPPKTMNYGYTFGSGTRLTVV.

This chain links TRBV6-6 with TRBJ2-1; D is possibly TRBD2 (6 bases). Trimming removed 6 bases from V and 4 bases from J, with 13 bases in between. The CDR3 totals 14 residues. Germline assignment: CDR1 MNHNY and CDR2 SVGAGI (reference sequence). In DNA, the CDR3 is TGTGCCAGCAGGGGGGGTTTAGGGTACAATGAGCAGTTCTTC. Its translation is CASRGGLGYNEQFF.

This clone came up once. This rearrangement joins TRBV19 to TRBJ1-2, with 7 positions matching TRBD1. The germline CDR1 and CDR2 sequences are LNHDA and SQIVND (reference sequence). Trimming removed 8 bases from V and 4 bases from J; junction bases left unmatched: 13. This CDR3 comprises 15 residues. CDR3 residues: CASVSEARGTYGYTF. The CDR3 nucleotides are TGTGCCAGTGTATCCGAAGCCAGGGGGACCTATGGCTACACCTTC.

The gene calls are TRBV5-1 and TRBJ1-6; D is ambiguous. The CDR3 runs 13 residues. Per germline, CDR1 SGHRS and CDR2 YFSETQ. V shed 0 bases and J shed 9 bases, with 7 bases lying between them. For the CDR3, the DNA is TGCGCCAGCAGCTTGGTATCGGGTTCACCCCTCCACTTT. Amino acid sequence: CASSLVSGSPLHF.

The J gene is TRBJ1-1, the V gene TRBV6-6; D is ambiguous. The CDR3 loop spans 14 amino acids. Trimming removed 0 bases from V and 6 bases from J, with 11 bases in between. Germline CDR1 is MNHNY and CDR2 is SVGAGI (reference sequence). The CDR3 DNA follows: TGTGCCAGCAGTTACTCGGGCGTTATTCCTGAAGCTTTCTTT. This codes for CASSYSGVIPEAFF.

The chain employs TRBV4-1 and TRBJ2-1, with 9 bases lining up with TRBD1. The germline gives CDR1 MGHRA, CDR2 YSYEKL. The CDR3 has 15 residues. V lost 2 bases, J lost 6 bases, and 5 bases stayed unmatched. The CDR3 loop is CASSQTQGAINEQFF. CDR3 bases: TGCGCCAGCAGCCAAACACAGGGGGCCATCAATGAGCAGTTCTTC.

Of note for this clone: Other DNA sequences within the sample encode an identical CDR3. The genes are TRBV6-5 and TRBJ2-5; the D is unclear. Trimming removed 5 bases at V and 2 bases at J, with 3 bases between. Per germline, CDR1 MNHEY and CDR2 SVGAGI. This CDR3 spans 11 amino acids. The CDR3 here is CASSQQETQYF. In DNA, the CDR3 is TGTGCCAGCAGTCAGCAAGAGACCCAGTACTTC.

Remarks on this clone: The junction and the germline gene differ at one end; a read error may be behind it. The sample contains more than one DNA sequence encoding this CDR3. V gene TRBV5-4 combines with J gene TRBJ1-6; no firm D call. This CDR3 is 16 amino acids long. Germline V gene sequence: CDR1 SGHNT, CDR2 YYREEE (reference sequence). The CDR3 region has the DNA TGTGCCAGCAGCTTGCCAGGAAGCTCCTATAATTCCCCCCTCCACTTT. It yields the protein CASSLPGSSYNSPLHF.

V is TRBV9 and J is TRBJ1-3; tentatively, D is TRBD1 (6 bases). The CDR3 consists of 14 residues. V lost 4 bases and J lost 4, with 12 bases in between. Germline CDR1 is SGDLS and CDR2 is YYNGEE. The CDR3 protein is CASSPLGGGNTIYF. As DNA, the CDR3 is TGTGCCAGCAGCCCCTTAGGGGGAGGAAACACCATATATTTT.

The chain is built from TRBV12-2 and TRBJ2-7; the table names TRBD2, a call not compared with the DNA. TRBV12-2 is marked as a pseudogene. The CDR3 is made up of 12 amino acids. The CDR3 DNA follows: TGTGCAAGTCGCTTAGCGCGGAGATATCAGTACTTC. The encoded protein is CASRLARRYQYF.